This T cell receptor (beta chain) comes out of a study of response to subunit inactivated influenza vaccine (dated by TCRdb to the late 2010s). A note on the overall study: Deep quantitative profiling of the T cell receptor repertoire was used in the study to follow responses to a trivalent subunit inactivated influenza vaccine.

The CDR3 sequence holds 13 residues, the cysteine and phenylalanine included. Just CDR3 DNA is preserved here, 39 bases in frame from base 1. V is pared back by 5 bases and J by 3 bases, with 11 bases lying between the germline termini. The germline V gene provides CDR1 SGHTA and CDR2 FQGNSA. As to this clonotype: The antigen it binds to is not known. Base qualities are not at hand, and no much larger clone is one base apart.

The paper's findings and limits, for the study overall: The authors proposed that each seasonal influenza vaccination may bring in only a limited number of new T cells.

To prepare the library, RT-PCR was applied. Reads for this sample came from an Illumina HiSeq 2500. TCRdb ran its own pipeline on the public reads, namely fastp trimming at Q25 and MiXCR clone calling, and kept in-frame beta chains. Identical CDR3 protein sequences are pooled into one entry, listed with their most common genes and DNA. The sample data list some 520,000 distinct CDR3 sequences, and about 15% of these were observed just once. 2.5% to 3.5% of the sample rests with the top ten. This receptor was taken from a man in his fifties or sixties who received an inactivated influenza vaccine. Donor details come from another sample of the same person, matched by shared clones. The rearrangement joined TRBV7-2 to TRBJ2-7; there is no confident call for the D gene. Specimen: CD4+ T cells sorted from PBMCs, collected roughly 24 months after vaccination. The bases read TGTGCCAGCAGCCCCGAGACCATCTACGAGCAGTACTTC. Its product reads: CASSPETIYEQYF.